Listed here are 29 T cell receptor beta chains from one sample, sequenced in a study of blood T cell repertoires in COVID-19 (dated by TCRdb to 2019 to 2021). The library was made by the immunoSEQ multiplex PCR assay. Here the immuneACCESS table is served through TCRdb, limited to in-frame sequences with V and J called. Missing clones are a known gap in these copies; in checked studies unresolved V genes cover under half, and the rest lacks a known reason. The table for this sample lists some 70,000 clones; approximately 83% of them were counted only once. 16% of the sample belongs to the ten largest clones. The sample consisted of peripheral blood. All receptors derive from a man aged 35 to 55 with COVID-19, enrolled during active disease.

This clone was observed a single time. The J gene is TRBJ2-3, the V gene TRBV7-9; 7 nucleotides align to TRBD2. The CDR3 covers 15 residues. V shed 4 bases and J 2 bases; nucleotides not matched to a gene: 6. Germline V gene sequence: CDR1 SEHNR, CDR2 FQNEAQ (reference sequence). CDR3 nucleotide sequence: TGTGCCAGCAGCTCCGGAGCGGGGATCACAGATACGCAGTATTTT. Translated, it gives CASSSGAGITDTQYF.

This sequence joins TRBV7-9 and TRBJ1-2; tentative D call: TRBD1 (6 bases). The V end was cut by 4 bases, the J end by 5 bases, with 14 bases between. The germline CDR1 and CDR2 sequences are SEHNR and FQNEAQ (reference sequence). The CDR3 is made up of 14 amino acids. The CDR3 protein is CASSSGSQGYGYTF. The DNA of the CDR3 is TGTGCCAGCAGCTCAGGATCGCAGGGGTATGGCTACACCTTC.

The rearrangement uses TRBV30 and TRBJ2-3; 8 bases match TRBD1. V lost 1 base, J lost 5 bases, and 8 bases stayed unmatched. The germline CDR1 and CDR2 sequences are GTSNPN and SVGIG (reference sequence). The CDR3 length is 15 residues. CDR3 coding DNA: TGTGCCTGGAGTGGGGCCAGGGGGCAGGGAGATACGCAGTATTTT. It encodes CAWSGARGQGDTQYF.

The chain has TRBV30 and TRBJ1-2; no definite D call. This CDR3 spans 14 amino acids. Per the germline V gene, CDR1 is GTSNPN and CDR2 is SVGIG (reference sequence). Trimming left V 2 bases short and J 4 bases short, with 14 bases between. This CDR3 is CAWSTGFSGYGYTF. The CDR3 nucleotides are TGTGCCTGGAGTACCGGCTTTTCGGGCTATGGCTACACCTTC.

The rearrangement uses TRBV7-9 and TRBJ2-1; TRBD2 matches at 7 bases. Germline V lookup: CDR1 SEHNR, CDR2 FQNEAQ (reference sequence). This CDR3 spans 16 amino acids. After removal of 11 bases from V and 10 bases from J, the junction contained 23 bases not matched to a gene. In nucleotides, the CDR3 is TGTGCCCTCGCGAGCCTGGCGGGAGCCGTTGGCACAGAGCAGTTCTTC. Protein: CALASLAGAVGTEQFF.

The V and J genes are TRBV5-1 and TRBJ2-2, with 7 bases identical to TRBD1. CDR3 length equals 16 residues. Germline CDR1 is SGHRS and CDR2 is YFSETQ. Trimming cost V 0 bases and J 4 bases; bases outside gene matches: 6. The CDR3 loop reads CASSLELQGSTGELFF. The CDR3 region has the DNA TGCGCCAGCAGCTTGGAGCTACAGGGGAGCACCGGGGAGCTGTTTTTT.

J is TRBJ2-1 and V is TRBV5-6, with 7 bases that match TRBD1. Germline trimming cut 4 bases from V and 15 bases from J; bases unmatched to any gene: 16. This CDR3 contains 14 residues. Germline V gene data show CDR1 as SGHDT and CDR2 as YYEEEE. The DNA for the CDR3 is TGTGCCAGCAGCCGCATCGCCGGACAGGTCAATGCGTTCTTC. It yields the protein CASSRIAGQVNAFF.

The chain links TRBV5-6 to TRBJ1-5, with TRBD1 matching 7 bases. Germline values: CDR1 SGHDT, CDR2 YYEEEE. V lost 3 bases, J lost 5 bases, and 8 bases stayed unmatched. The CDR3 runs to 15 residues. CDR3 nucleotide sequence: TGTGCCAGCAGCTGGTCACGGGACAGATATCAGCCCCAGCATTTT. Residues: CASSWSRDRYQPQHF.

This clone is medium-sized (0.01 to 0.1%) by share. The chain combines TRBV19 with TRBJ1-1; perhaps TRBD1 as D (6 bases). The CDR3 runs 10 residues. V lost 7 bases to trimming and J lost 11 bases, with 11 bases between them. Germline V lookup: CDR1 LNHDA, CDR2 SQIVND (reference sequence). CDR3 amino acids: CASMGAEAFF. DNA for the CDR3: TGTGCCAGTATGGGGGCAGAGGCTTTCTTT.

The chain joins TRBV5-1 to TRBJ2-5; 8 bases are a match to TRBD2. V trimming: 4 bases; J trimming: 4 bases; junction bases outside the gene matches: 12. Germline V lookup: CDR1 SGHRS, CDR2 YFSETQ. This CDR3 is built from 16 residues. CDR3 sequence (DNA): TGCGCCAGCAGCCCACCCACCGGGACTAGGCGAGAGACCCAGTACTTC. It specifies CASSPPTGTRRETQYF.

The rearrangement uses TRBV4-1 and TRBJ1-2; 8 nucleotides align to TRBD1. The V gene's germline CDR1 is MGHRA and CDR2 YSYEKL. The CDR3 has 14 residues. The junction had 12 bases not matched to a gene; V was cut back by 4 bases and J by 11 bases. The CDR3 DNA sequence: TGCGCCAGCAGCCCGGACCCTACAGGACAGGGTTACACCTTC. It specifies CASSPDPTGQGYTF.

The chain links TRBV5-8 to TRBJ1-3; no reliable D call. This CDR3 is built from 15 residues. Per germline, CDR1 SGHTS and CDR2 YDEGEE. Trimming pared 1 base from V and 0 bases from J, leaving 8 bases between. CDR3 loop: CASSLLLISGNTIYF. The CDR3 bases are TGTGCCAGCAGCTTGTTACTGATCTCTGGAAACACCATATATTTT.

This chain links TRBV4-1 with TRBJ2-1; D remains ambiguous. Germline-derived CDR1 and CDR2 are MGHRA and YSYEKL. Trimming shortened V by 1 base and J by 6 bases, and 10 bases separated the two germline ends. This CDR3 comprises 14 residues. CDR3 loop: CASSQVLSGNEQFF. The CDR3, as DNA: TGCGCCAGCAGCCAAGTATTATCGGGCAATGAGCAGTTCTTC.

This sequence joins TRBV11-2 and TRBJ2-7; 7 nucleotides line up with TRBD1. The germline V gene encodes CDR1 SGHAT and CDR2 FQNNGV. The CDR3 length is 15 residues. J lost 1 base, V lost 1 base, and 4 bases had no gene match. CDR3: CASSLVPGQSYEQYF. The CDR3 coding sequence is TGTGCCAGCAGCTTAGTACCGGGACAGTCCTACGAGCAGTACTTC.

V usage is TRBV18 and J usage is TRBJ1-1; perhaps TRBD1 as D (5 bases). V was cut by 3 bases and J by 0 bases, with 17 bases left in between. CDR1 KGHSH and CDR2 LQKENI come from the germline V gene. This CDR3 has 17 amino acids. CDR3: CASSPSEQAVMNTEAFF. The DNA for the CDR3 is TGTGCCAGCTCACCCTCTGAACAGGCGGTCATGAACACTGAAGCTTTCTTT.

The V call is TRBV5-1, the J call TRBJ2-5; 10 nucleotides line up with TRBD1. The CDR3 has 16 amino acids. Trimming cost V 1 base and J 3 bases; bases outside gene matches: 6. Germline lookup yields CDR1 SGHRS and CDR2 YFSETQ. The CDR3 bases are TGCGCCAGCAGCTTGATGGGACAGGGGATCGAAGAGACCCAGTACTTC. Encoded protein: CASSLMGQGIEETQYF.

The V gene is TRBV11-2, the J gene TRBJ1-5, with 7 bases that match TRBD1. Germline CDR1 SGHAT, CDR2 FQNNGV. V was pared by 4 bases and J by 7 bases, with 4 bases of the junction left unmatched. CDR3 size: 13 residues. This CDR3 is CASSSRRGQPQHF. The CDR3 coding sequence is TGTGCCAGCAGCTCTCGCAGGGGGCAGCCCCAGCATTTT.

The V and J genes are TRBV24-1 and TRBJ2-5; TRBD1 is a possible D gene (6 bases). Germline V gene sequence: CDR1 KGHDR, CDR2 SFDVKD. V lost 4 bases to trimming and J lost 5 bases, with 13 bases between them. The CDR3 runs to 14 residues. CDR3 sequence (DNA): TGTGCCACCAGTGAACAGGGATCTTGGGAGACCCAGTACTTC. Translated: CATSEQGSWETQYF.

V and J are TRBV3-1 (or the pseudogene TRBV3-2) and TRBJ1-5; weak D call: TRBD1 (5 bases). CDR3 size: 16 residues. Trimming left V 1 base short and J 3 bases short, with 13 bases between. Germline loops: CDR1 LGHDT, CDR2 YNNKEL (reference sequence). CDR3 DNA: TGTGCCAGCAGCCAAGGGGTCGGGGGATCCAATCAGCCCCAGCATTTT. Amino acid sequence: CASSQGVGGSNQPQHF.

The J gene is TRBJ1-1, the V gene TRBV29-1; D gene unclear. V lost 7 bases and J lost 2, with 17 bases in between. Germline V gives CDR1 SQVTM, CDR2 ANQGSEA. The CDR3 covers 14 residues. The CDR3 nucleotides read TGCAGCGCCGTTTGGGTGGGAGGAAACACTGAAGCTTTCTTT. Translation: CSAVWVGGNTEAFF.

J is TRBJ2-1 and V is TRBV2; perhaps TRBD2 as D (7 bases). Trimming pared 7 bases from V and 8 bases from J, leaving 15 bases between. There are 13 residues in the CDR3. Germline values: CDR1 SNHLY, CDR2 FYNNEI. The DNA for the CDR3 is TGTGCCAGCACCAAGGGGGGGATCTATGAGCAGTTCTTC. Its protein is CASTKGGIYEQFF. The variable domain in full, completed from reference TRBV2 and TRBJ2-1, reads EPEVTQTPSHQVTQMGQEVILRCVPISNHLYFYWYRQILGQKVEFLVSFYNNEISEKSEIFDDQFSVERPDGSNFTLKIRSTKLEDSAMYFCASTKGGIYEQFFGPGTRLTVL.

The chain recombines TRBV4-2 with TRBJ2-5; TRBD2 matches 13 bases. Per the germline V gene, CDR1 is LGHNA and CDR2 is YNFKEQ. J lost 5 bases, V lost 2 bases, and 14 bases had no gene match. This CDR3 spans 19 amino acids. CDR3 loop: CASSQKEGLAGDIGETQYF. The CDR3 DNA sequence: TGTGCCAGCAGCCAAAAAGAAGGACTAGCGGGGGACATCGGGGAGACCCAGTACTTC.

J is TRBJ2-3 and V is TRBV4-1; D is possibly TRBD1 (6 bases). Trimming removed 3 bases at V and 0 bases at J, with 7 bases between. This CDR3 has 14 residues. Germline V gene data show CDR1 as MGHRA and CDR2 as YSYEKL. The CDR3 here is CASSQGASTDTQYF. As DNA, the CDR3 is TGCGCCAGCAGCCAGGGGGCTAGCACAGATACGCAGTATTTT.

The rearrangement uses TRBV14 and TRBJ1-1; tentative D call: TRBD1 (6 bases). CDR3 length: 15 residues. Trimming stripped 8 bases from V and 4 bases from J, with 20 bases between. Germline V gene data show CDR1 as SGHDN and CDR2 as FVKESK. The CDR3 region is CASAHGGSRATEAFF. As DNA, the CDR3 is TGTGCCAGCGCTCATGGGGGCTCTAGAGCCACTGAAGCTTTCTTT. Combining the CDR3 with reference TRBV14 and TRBJ1-1 gives the whole variable domain EAGVTQFPSHSVIEKGQTVTLRCDPISGHDNLYWYRRVMGKEIKFLLHFVKESKQDESGMPNNRFLAERTGGTYSTLKVQPAELEDSGVYFCASAHGGSRATEAFFGQGTRLTVV.

This chain connects TRBV3-1 (or the pseudogene TRBV3-2) to TRBJ2-3, with TRBD2 matching over 8 bases. From germline, CDR1 is LGHDT and CDR2 YNNKEL (reference sequence). V dropped 2 bases and J dropped 3; count of bases not matched to a gene: 7. CDR3 length: 16 residues. CDR3 residues: CASSQRETSVTDTQYF. CDR3 nucleotides: TGTGCCAGCAGCCAACGGGAGACTAGCGTAACAGATACGCAGTATTTT.

The rearrangement links TRBV4-1 to TRBJ1-1, with TRBD1 as a possible D gene (5 bases). The CDR3 totals 14 residues. Germline CDR1 is MGHRA and CDR2 is YSYEKL. V dropped 1 base and J dropped 5 bases, with 11 bases sitting between them. As DNA, the CDR3 is TGCGCCAGCAGCCAAGGGTTACGGGGGACTGAAGCTTTCTTT. Its protein is CASSQGLRGTEAFF.

The J gene is TRBJ2-3, the V gene TRBV4-1; 10 nucleotides align to TRBD2. V lost 4 bases to trimming and J lost 2 bases; unmatched junction nucleotides: 9. The CDR3 loop spans 17 amino acids. Germline CDR1 MGHRA, CDR2 YSYEKL. CDR3 region: CASSLRAGGPNTDTQYF. In DNA form, the CDR3 reads TGCGCCAGCAGCCTTAGAGCGGGGGGGCCTAACACAGATACGCAGTATTTT.

This chain connects TRBV10-3 to TRBJ1-4; 8 bases map to TRBD1. The CDR3 covers 14 residues. J was trimmed by 7 bases and V by 2 bases; bases with no gene match: 3. Germline values: CDR1 ENHRY, CDR2 SYGVKD. DNA for the CDR3: TGTGCCATCAGTGAGGACAGGGGCGTTGAAAAACTGTTTTTT. Its protein product is CAISEDRGVEKLFF.

The chain recombines TRBV18 with TRBJ2-7, with 7 bases matching TRBD1. The germline V gene encodes CDR1 KGHSH and CDR2 LQKENI. V lost 6 bases to trimming and J lost 1 base; unmatched junction nucleotides: 9. The CDR3 covers 15 residues. The CDR3 region is CASSPGTVVSYEQYF. DNA of the CDR3: TGTGCCAGCTCCCCCGGGACAGTTGTATCCTACGAGCAGTACTTC.